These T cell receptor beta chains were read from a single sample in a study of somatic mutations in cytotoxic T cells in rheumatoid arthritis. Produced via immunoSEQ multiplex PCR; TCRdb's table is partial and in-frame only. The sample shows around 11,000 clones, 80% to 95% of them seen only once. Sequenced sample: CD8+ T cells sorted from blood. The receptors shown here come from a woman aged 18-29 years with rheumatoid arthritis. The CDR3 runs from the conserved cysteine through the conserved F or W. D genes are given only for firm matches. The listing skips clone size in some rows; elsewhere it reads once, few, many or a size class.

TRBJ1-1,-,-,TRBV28,CASSPRAGFGAEAFF,TGTGCCAGCAGTCCACGGGCGGGGTTCGGCGCTGAAGCTTTCTTT
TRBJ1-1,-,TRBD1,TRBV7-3,CASSLRQGLNTEAFF,TGTGCCAGCAGCTTACGACAGGGGCTGAACACTGAAGCTTTCTTT
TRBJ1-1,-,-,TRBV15,CATSSEGVNLNTEAFF,TGTGCCACCAGCTCCGAGGGGGTAAACCTGAACACTGAAGCTTTCTTT
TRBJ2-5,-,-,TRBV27,CASSLDGYQETQYF,TGTGCCAGCAGTTTAGACGGGTATCAAGAGACCCAGTACTTC
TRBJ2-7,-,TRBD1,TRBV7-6,CASSPRGGAEQYF,TGTGCCAGCAGCCCGAGAGGGGGCGCCGAGCAGTACTTC
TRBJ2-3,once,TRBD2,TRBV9,CASSPPGLARDTQYF,TGTGCCAGCAGCCCCCCGGGACTAGCTAGAGATACGCAGTATTTT
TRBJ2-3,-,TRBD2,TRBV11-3,CASSSLAGGADTQYF,TGTGCCAGCAGCTCACTAGCGGGGGGGGCAGATACGCAGTATTTT
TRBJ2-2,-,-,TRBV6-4,CASSTGSLGTGELFF,TGTGCCAGCAGCACAGGGTCCCTGGGCACCGGGGAGCTGTTTTTT
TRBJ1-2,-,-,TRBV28,CASSFPGQGYTF,TGTGCCAGCAGTTTCCCAGGGCAGGGCTACACCTTC
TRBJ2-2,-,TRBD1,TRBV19,CASSRDRGLGTGELFF,TGTGCCAGCTCCCGGGACAGGGGTCTAGGGACCGGGGAGCTGTTTTTT
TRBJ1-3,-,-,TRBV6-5,CASSYSNRLGNTIYF,TGTGCCAGCAGTTACTCGAACAGGCTTGGAAACACCATATATTTT
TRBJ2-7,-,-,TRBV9,CASSPQGSRSYEQYF,TGTGCCAGCAGCCCCCAGGGTAGCCGTTCCTACGAGCAGTACTTC
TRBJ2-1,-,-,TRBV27,CASGTSRTSSYNEQFF,TGTGCCAGCGGAACTAGCAGAACGAGCTCCTACAATGAGCAGTTCTTC